Each of the 2 T cell receptor beta chains below was sequenced from the same sample in a study of low-dose radiotherapy and immunotherapy resistance in tumors. TRAV- and TRBV-specific primers primed first-strand cDNA, covering alpha and beta chains. Amplification of TCRs used a constant-region primer and V-primer adapter for around 20 PCR cycles. TCRdb re-called the reads with MiXCR, one entry per CDR3 protein. The sample lists about 12,000 distinct CDR3 sequences, around 74% occurring once. The receptors stem from a human donor with advanced metastatic prostate, ovarian, gallbladder or colorectal cancer (not recorded which). This table probably holds off-target reads from a library built for another chain.

The gene calls are TRBV6-2 or TRBV6-3 and TRBJ2-4; D is unclear. This CDR3 has 13 amino acids. Germline loops: CDR1 MNHEY, CDR2 SVGEGT. With 5 bases removed from V and 10 bases from J, the gap between germline ends came to 15 bases. In nucleotides, the CDR3 is TGTGCCAGCAGTCCCCCGCCTGGGCGTATTCAGTACTTC. It encodes CASSPPPGRIQYF.

The chain carries TRBV5-4 and TRBJ1-6; maybe TRBD1 (5 bases). The V end lost 6 bases, the J end lost 5 bases, and 12 bases lay between the germline ends. The V gene's germline CDR1 is SGHNT and CDR2 YYREEE (reference sequence). This CDR3 has 14 residues. The CDR3 loop reads CASTEGPDNSPLHF. CDR3 DNA: TGTGCCAGCACCGAGGGACCAGATAATTCACCCCTCCACTTT.